The TCR beta chain under discussion was sequenced for a study of shared clonotypes between healthy human individuals. Across the whole study: Three CD4 naive, three CD4 memory, two CD8 naive and one CD8 memory plate were used per donor.

As regards this clone: Its target is unknown.

The CDR3 is 14 residues long. V dropped 1 base and J dropped 6 bases, with 11 bases sitting between them. Per germline, CDR1 SGHRS and CDR2 YFSETQ. Study conclusions and caveats: Clonotype sharing among the donors was expected to vary with sequencing depth.

TCRdb keeps only in-frame clones here, not all; method: immunoSEQ multiplex PCR. The sample has more than 2,000,000 clones, about 92% seen once. Adult donors, all healthy and HIV-negative, had no recent acute infections or vaccinations. This TCR came from a man aged 18 to 30 in good health. The sample was naive CD4+ T cells sorted from blood. Subset meaning: CD45RA+ positively selected. The genes are TRBV5-1 and TRBJ2-1; maybe TRBD1 (5 bases). The CDR3 sequence is CASSLSGWGNEQFF. In DNA, the CDR3 is TGCGCCAGCAGCTTGTCAGGGTGGGGCAATGAGCAGTTCTTC.